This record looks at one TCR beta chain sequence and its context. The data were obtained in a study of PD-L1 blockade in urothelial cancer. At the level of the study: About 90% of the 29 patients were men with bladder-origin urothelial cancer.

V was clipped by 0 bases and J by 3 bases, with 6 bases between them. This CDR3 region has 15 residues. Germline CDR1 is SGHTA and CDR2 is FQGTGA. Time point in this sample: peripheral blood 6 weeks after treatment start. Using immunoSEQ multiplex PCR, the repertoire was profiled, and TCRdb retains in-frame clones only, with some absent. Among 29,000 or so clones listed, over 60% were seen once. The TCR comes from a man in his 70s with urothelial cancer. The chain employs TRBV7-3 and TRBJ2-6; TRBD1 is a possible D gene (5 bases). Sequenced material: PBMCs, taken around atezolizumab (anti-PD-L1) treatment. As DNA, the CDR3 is TGTGCCAGCAGCTTAACAGGGGATGGGGCCAACGTCCTGACTTTC. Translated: CASSLTGDGANVLTF.